The 32 T cell receptor beta chains presented below share a single source sample, sequenced in a study of T cells in localized non-small cell lung cancer. Clones were read by immunoSEQ multiplex PCR, and TCRdb kept only the in-frame ones, dropping some. The sample has 70,000 to 95,000 clones; more than 75% are singletons. The material sequenced was PBMCs, taken before any cancer treatment. The receptors derive from a woman aged 35 to 69 with stage II squamous cell lung carcinoma.

The V gene is TRBV7-9, the J gene TRBJ2-7; 8 nucleotides line up with TRBD2. CDR1 is SEHNR and CDR2 is FQNEAQ in the germline V gene (reference sequence). The ends lost 4 bases at V and 3 bases at J; junction bases unmatched: 8. CDR3 length: 15 residues. This chain's CDR3 is CASSWRGATGYEQYF. The CDR3 nucleotides are TGTGCCAGCAGCTGGCGGGGGGCTACAGGCTACGAGCAGTACTTC.

V usage is TRBV2 and J usage is TRBJ1-2, with 11 bases that match TRBD1. This CDR3 has 17 residues. V lost 6 bases, J lost 8 bases, and 17 bases stayed unmatched. Germline CDR1 is SNHLY and CDR2 is FYNNEI. The CDR3 bases are TGTGCCAGCAGCGACTCTCTGCACTACGGGACAGGGGGAGGCTACACCTTC. Protein sequence: CASSDSLHYGTGGGYTF.

The chain employs TRBV9 and TRBJ1-4; D uncertain. Germline lookup yields CDR1 SGDLS and CDR2 YYNGEE. Trimming removed 4 bases from V and 8 bases from J, with 18 bases in between. CDR3 length: 15 residues. CDR3 in amino acids: CASSPSGSTWEKLFF. The CDR3 DNA is TGTGCCAGCAGCCCCTCTGGTTCGACTTGGGAAAAACTGTTTTTT.

The genes are TRBV10-3 and TRBJ2-3; the D is unclear. The CDR3 spans 12 residues. The germline gives CDR1 ENHRY, CDR2 SYGVKD. Deletions cut 4 bases from V and 2 bases from J, with 4 bases between. In nucleotides, the CDR3 is TGTGCCATCAGTGCCGCCACAGATACGCAGTATTTT. It yields the protein CAISAATDTQYF.

The chain uses TRBV30 and TRBJ2-7; D is unclear. CDR1 GTSNPN and CDR2 SVGIG come from the germline V gene (reference sequence). Trimming took off 3 bases at V and 3 bases at J, with 6 bases between the two ends. This CDR3 is built from 11 residues. The CDR3 DNA reads TGTGCCTGGAGCGGACGCTACGAGCAGTACTTC. Amino acid sequence: CAWSGRYEQYF.

This chain uses TRBV9 with TRBJ1-1, with 9 bases matching TRBD1. Trimming removed 4 bases from V and 8 bases from J; junction bases left unmatched: 9. Germline CDR1 is SGDLS and CDR2 is YYNGEE. This CDR3 has 14 amino acids. CDR3 residues: CASSPPDRGGEAFF. In DNA, the CDR3 is TGTGCCAGCAGCCCACCGGACAGGGGCGGAGAAGCTTTCTTT.

The count of this clone is one. The rearrangement uses TRBV30 and TRBJ1-2; possibly TRBD1 for D (6 bases). The germline V and J ends were trimmed by 8 bases and 3 bases, with 13 bases remaining between them. The CDR3 extends over 12 amino acids. The germline V gene has CDR1 GTSNPN and CDR2 SVGIG (reference sequence). CDR3 protein: CARKGGDYGYTF. The CDR3 region has the DNA TGTGCCCGAAAAGGGGGGGACTATGGCTACACCTTC.

This clone was seen once. This rearrangement joins TRBV27 to TRBJ1-1; D remains unclear. Germline V gene data show CDR1 as MNHEY and CDR2 as SMNVEV (reference sequence). Trimming removed 6 bases from V and 7 bases from J, with 12 bases in between. The CDR3 is 12 residues long. In DNA form, the CDR3 reads TGTGCCAGCAGCTTTGCAACTGGTGAAGCTTTCTTT. It specifies CASSFATGEAFF.

This chain joins TRBV15 and TRBJ1-2, with TRBD1 as a possible D gene (6 bases). CDR1 is LNHNV and CDR2 is YYDKDF in the germline V gene (reference sequence). Between the trimmed V and J ends, which lost 0 bases and 8 bases, there was a span of 22 bases. This CDR3 contains 17 residues. CDR3 in DNA: TGTGCCACCAGCAGAGAAAGTCAGGGGTCCAAGTCGGGGGGCTACACCTTC. As protein: CATSRESQGSKSGGYTF.

The V and J genes are TRBV5-6 and TRBJ2-3, with no clear D. The CDR3 runs 12 residues. Germline CDR1 reads SGHDT; CDR2 reads YYEEEE. The germline V and J ends were trimmed by 0 bases and 4 bases, with 3 bases remaining between them. The CDR3 nucleotides are TGTGCCAGCAGCTTGGATCCAGATACGCAGTATTTT. Its translation is CASSLDPDTQYF. Variable domain in full (rest from reference TRBV5-6 and TRBJ2-3): DAGVTQSPTHLIKTRGQQVTLRCSPKSGHDTVSWYQQALGQGPQFIFQYYEEEERQRGNFPDRFSGHQFPNYSSELNVNALLLGDSALYLCASSLDPDTQYFGPGTRLTVL.

The V and J genes are TRBV25-1 and TRBJ2-3, with 7 bases fitting TRBD2. The CDR3 extends over 13 amino acids. Unmatched junction bases numbered 5, after V lost 5 bases and J lost 6 bases. In germline, CDR1 is MGHDK, CDR2 SYGVNS. The CDR3 DNA is TGTGCCAGCAGTCAGGGCGGGAGTGATACGCAGTATTTT. It yields the protein CASSQGGSDTQYF.

V usage is TRBV18 and J usage is TRBJ1-3; D is possibly TRBD1 (6 bases). Germline CDR1 and CDR2: KGHSH and LQKENI. The CDR3 covers 15 residues. The V end was cut by 6 bases, the J end by 0 bases, with 12 bases between. CDR3 nucleotides: TGTGCCAGCTCCGCCGGGACAAGCTCTGGAAACACCATATATTTT. Translation gives CASSAGTSSGNTIYF.

The CDR3 loop is CASSPTGTRHEQYF. CDR3 nucleotide sequence: TGTGCCAGCAGCCCTACCGGGACACGCCACGAGCAGTACTTC. The genes are TRBV14 and TRBJ2-7; maybe TRBD1 (6 bases). V was trimmed by 4 bases and J by 5 bases, leaving 15 bases between them. This CDR3 comprises 14 residues. CDR1 and CDR2 (germline): SGHDN, FVKESK.

This chain connects TRBV2 to TRBJ1-1; tentative D call: TRBD1 (5 bases). V was cut by 1 base and J by 1 base, with 13 bases left in between. The germline CDR1 and CDR2 sequences are SNHLY and FYNNEI. This CDR3 has 16 residues. In nucleotides, the CDR3 is TGTGCCAGCAGTGAAGTATTACAAGGGGAGAACACTGAAGCTTTCTTT. The encoded protein is CASSEVLQGENTEAFF.

The chain carries TRBV11-3 and TRBJ2-1; maybe TRBD2 (5 bases). This CDR3 has 13 amino acids. The V end was cut by 3 bases, the J end by 6 bases, with 9 bases between. Per the germline V gene, CDR1 is SGHNT and CDR2 is YENEEA. Here the CDR3 DNA reads TGTGCCAGCAGCTTGGTCCGGGGCAATGAGCAGTTCTTC. This sequence encodes CASSLVRGNEQFF.

The chain couples TRBV18 to TRBJ2-3; possible D gene TRBD1, 6 bases. The germline V gene encodes CDR1 KGHSH and CDR2 LQKENI. V was pared by 2 bases and J by 0 bases, with 15 bases between. The CDR3 length is 17 residues. The CDR3 sequence is CASSPGGRVTSTDTQYF. The CDR3 bases are TGTGCCAGCTCACCAGGGGGCCGGGTAACTAGCACAGATACGCAGTATTTT.

The genes are TRBV5-6 and TRBJ1-5; D unresolved. In germline, CDR1 is SGHDT, CDR2 YYEEEE. V shed 0 bases and J shed 2 bases, with 3 bases lying between them. The CDR3 has 13 amino acids. CDR3 sequence (DNA): TGTGCCAGCAGCTTGGACGGCAATCAGCCCCAGCATTTT. Translated: CASSLDGNQPQHF.

This clone was picked up a small number of times. The chain links TRBV27 to TRBJ1-1; no definite D call. This CDR3 spans 13 amino acids. Germline V gives CDR1 MNHEY, CDR2 SMNVEV (reference sequence). Trimming stripped 5 bases from V and 3 bases from J, with 10 bases between. The CDR3 protein is CASSHTWDTEAFF. The CDR3 DNA follows: TGTGCCAGCAGTCACACCTGGGACACTGAAGCTTTCTTT.

The chain carries TRBV7-9 and TRBJ2-4; no reliable D call. Germline CDR1 reads SEHNR; CDR2 reads FQNEAQ (reference sequence). The CDR3 contains 14 residues. Between the trimmed V and J ends, which lost 7 bases and 2 bases, there was a span of 12 bases. The CDR3 nucleotides read TGTGCCAGCACCATAGACGGGTCCAAAAACATTCAGTACTTC. Translation gives CASTIDGSKNIQYF.

V and J are TRBV21-1 and TRBJ2-5; no check of the table's D call, TRBD1, against the DNA was made. TRBV21-1 is labeled a pseudogene. The CDR3 runs to 17 residues. CDR3 nucleotide sequence: TGTGCCAGCAGCAATTTCGACCGGGACAGAAATCAAGAGACCCAGTACTTC. Its translation is CASSNFDRDRNQETQYF.

This clone was detected once. The CDR3 DNA sequence: TGTGCCAGCTCACCTCGGGGGACACCAACTAATGAAAAACTGTTTTTT. Translation: CASSPRGTPTNEKLFF. The chain combines TRBV18 with TRBJ1-4, with D maybe TRBD1 (6 bases). Germline CDR1 reads KGHSH; CDR2 reads LQKENI. CDR3 length equals 16 residues. V was trimmed by 3 bases and J by 0 bases, leaving 11 bases between them.

This rearrangement joins TRBV15 to TRBJ2-5; D call uncertain. This CDR3 spans 13 amino acids. Germline V CDR1 and CDR2: LNHNV, YYDKDF (reference sequence). V dropped 4 bases and J dropped 2 bases, with 8 bases sitting between them. CDR3 amino acids: CATSMGRQETQYF. The CDR3 region has the DNA TGTGCCACCAGCATGGGCCGACAAGAGACCCAGTACTTC.

The chain has TRBV9 and TRBJ2-7; D is possibly TRBD2 (6 bases). The germline gives CDR1 SGDLS, CDR2 YYNGEE. The CDR3 is 14 residues long. Trimming cost V 0 bases and J 2 bases, with 9 bases left between them. CDR3 in DNA: TGTGCCAGCAGCGTAGATGTAGCGGCCTACGAGCAGTACTTC. Translated: CASSVDVAAYEQYF.

V and J are TRBV9 and TRBJ2-3, with 7 bases fitting TRBD2. CDR1 SGDLS and CDR2 YYNGEE come from the germline V gene. This CDR3 contains 17 residues. The junction had 12 bases not matched to a gene; V was cut back by 3 bases and J by 2 bases. The CDR3 DNA follows: TGTGCCAGCAGCGCAAAGGGTTGGGGGGGATCCACAGATACGCAGTATTTT. This encodes CASSAKGWGGSTDTQYF.

This clone has only a few counts. The chain combines TRBV29-1 with TRBJ2-5; no firm D call. The CDR3 consists of 14 residues. Trimming took off 4 bases at V and 4 bases at J, with 16 bases between the two ends. Germline CDR1 and CDR2: SQVTM and ANQGSEA. The CDR3 protein is CSVGSPQFGETQYF. CDR3 coding DNA: TGCAGCGTTGGGTCACCCCAGTTTGGAGAGACCCAGTACTTC.

The chain uses TRBV6-6 and TRBJ1-1, with 7 bases identical to TRBD1. This CDR3 contains 14 residues. With V trimmed by 5 bases and J by 0 bases, 3 bases remained unmatched. The V gene's germline CDR1 is MNHNY and CDR2 SVGAGI (reference sequence). CDR3 DNA: TGTGCCAGCAGTCACGGGACAGTGAACACTGAAGCTTTCTTT. As protein: CASSHGTVNTEAFF.

For the CDR3, the DNA is TGTGCCAGTAGTGCCATGGCTAACTATGGCTACACCTTC. Encoded protein: CASSAMANYGYTF. The chain carries TRBV19 and TRBJ1-2; D is undetermined. The CDR3 consists of 13 residues. Germline CDR1 LNHDA, CDR2 SQIVND (reference sequence). The germline V and J ends were trimmed by 5 bases and 0 bases, with 7 bases remaining between them.

V usage is TRBV28 and J usage is TRBJ2-5, with D perhaps being TRBD1 or TRBD2 (6 bases each). Germline CDR1 is MDHEN and CDR2 is SYDVKM. The CDR3 is 14 residues long. Deletions cut 2 bases from V and 4 bases from J, with 11 bases between. This chain's CDR3 is CASSLEQGGETQYF. The DNA for the CDR3 is TGTGCCAGCAGTTTAGAACAGGGAGGAGAGACCCAGTACTTC.

The rearrangement joins TRBV19 to TRBJ2-2; TRBD1 matches at 8 bases. J lost 0 bases, V lost 4 bases, and 4 bases had no gene match. The CDR3 loop spans 16 amino acids. Germline V gene data show CDR1 as LNHDA and CDR2 as SQIVND (reference sequence). CDR3 protein: CASSKGTGANTGELFF. The CDR3 region has the DNA TGTGCCAGTAGTAAAGGGACAGGCGCGAACACCGGGGAGCTGTTTTTT.

This chain connects TRBV6-5 to TRBJ1-3, with D possibly being TRBD1 (6 bases). The CDR3 spans 14 residues. Per germline, CDR1 MNHEY and CDR2 SVGAGI. V was pared by 2 bases and J by 2 bases, with 7 bases between. The CDR3 coding sequence is TGTGCCAGCAGTTACCGGGGGCCTGGAAACACCATATATTTT. Protein product: CASSYRGPGNTIYF.

The chain has TRBV6-5 and TRBJ2-2; possible D gene TRBD2, 6 bases. Trimming pared 11 bases from V and 7 bases from J, leaving 14 bases between. CDR1 MNHEY and CDR2 SVGAGI come from the germline V gene. The CDR3 has 12 residues. The CDR3 here is CAVLSGVGELFF. In nucleotides, the CDR3 is TGTGCCGTCCTCTCGGGAGTCGGGGAGCTGTTTTTT.

This clone came up once. The J gene is TRBJ1-4, the V gene TRBV6-1; no clear D gene. Trimming took off 8 bases at V and 0 bases at J, with 10 bases between the two ends. Germline V gene sequence: CDR1 MNHNS, CDR2 SASEGT. This CDR3 has 14 residues. The CDR3 here is CASDRGATNEKLFF. CDR3 nucleotides: TGTGCCAGCGACCGGGGTGCAACTAATGAAAAACTGTTTTTT.